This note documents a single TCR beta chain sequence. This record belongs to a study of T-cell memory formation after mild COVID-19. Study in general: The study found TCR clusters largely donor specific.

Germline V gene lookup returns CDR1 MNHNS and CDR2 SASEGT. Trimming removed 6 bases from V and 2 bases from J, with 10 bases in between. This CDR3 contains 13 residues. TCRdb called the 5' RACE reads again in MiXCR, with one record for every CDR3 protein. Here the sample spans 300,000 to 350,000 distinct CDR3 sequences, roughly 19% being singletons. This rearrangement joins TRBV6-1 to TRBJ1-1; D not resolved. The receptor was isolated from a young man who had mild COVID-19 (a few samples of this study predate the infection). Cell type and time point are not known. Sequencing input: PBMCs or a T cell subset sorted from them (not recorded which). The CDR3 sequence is CASRIDLNTEAFF. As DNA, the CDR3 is TGTGCCAGCAGAATAGACCTTAACACTGAAGCTTTCTTT.